This T cell receptor beta chain was found in a study of cytomegalovirus exposure and HLA in healthy donors. Study-wide results and limits: Later on, an analysis showed TCR association rates differing by HLA locus, with DRB1 the most and HLA-C the fewest. Several top significant clusters appeared, in a later analysis, to be linked to common viral pathogens.

Samples came from healthy bone marrow donors. V was pared by 3 bases and J by 4 bases, with 19 bases between. CDR1 is SGHKS, CDR2 YYEKEE, per germline (reference sequence). The CDR3 has 16 residues. As regards this clone: Its matching antigen is unknown.

PCR primers comprised 60 Vbeta and 13 Jbeta primers. How the authors handled the data: Among the unique TCR beta chains that a later analysis counted, about 79 million in all, roughly 11 million were shared. The table came from immunoSEQ multiplex PCR; TCRdb's copy has only in-frame clones and leaves some out. That table gives V, J and clone size, and the DNA gave D and trimming. The sample contains tens of thousands of clones, less than 80% of which appear only once. The J gene is TRBJ1-1, the V gene TRBV5-5; D is unresolved. The sample was PBMCs. This clonotype was sampled from a woman aged 45-59 years in good health and CMV-seropositive. In DNA form, the CDR3 reads TGTGCCAGCAGCTCATGGCTACAGTCTCGGGGCACTGAAGCTTTCTTT. It specifies CASSSWLQSRGTEAFF.